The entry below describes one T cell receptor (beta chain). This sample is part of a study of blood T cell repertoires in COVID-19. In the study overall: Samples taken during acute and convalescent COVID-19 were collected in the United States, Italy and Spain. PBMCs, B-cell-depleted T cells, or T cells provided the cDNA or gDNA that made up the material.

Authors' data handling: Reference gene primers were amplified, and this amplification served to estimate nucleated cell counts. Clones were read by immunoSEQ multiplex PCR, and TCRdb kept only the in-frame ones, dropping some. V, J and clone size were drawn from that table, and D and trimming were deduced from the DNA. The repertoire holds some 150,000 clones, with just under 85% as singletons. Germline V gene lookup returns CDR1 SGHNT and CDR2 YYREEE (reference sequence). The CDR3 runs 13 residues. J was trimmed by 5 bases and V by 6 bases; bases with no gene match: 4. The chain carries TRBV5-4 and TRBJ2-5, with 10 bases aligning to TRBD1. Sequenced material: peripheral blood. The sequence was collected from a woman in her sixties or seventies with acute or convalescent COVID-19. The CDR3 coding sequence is TGTGCCAGCAACGGACAGGGGGGGGAGACCCAGTACTTC. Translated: CASNGQGGETQYF.